The rows below give T cell receptor beta chains drawn from one sample of a study of metastatic and nonmetastatic thyroid tumors. MiXCR re-clonotyped the PCR reads for TCRdb. In the table there are about 93,000 clones, roughly 13% of which are singletons. Specimen: blood. Receptors were obtained from a female donor with papillary thyroid cancer or a benign thyroid nodule (not recorded which). Some clones in this sample may be carry-over from other donors' samples. Each CDR3 is given with its conserved first and last residue. Fields, in order: V gene, clone size, J gene, D gene, CDR3 protein, CDR3 DNA. D genes are given only for firm matches. Clone size is given for some rows only: seen once, a few or many times, or a class if the clone is expanded.

V: TRBV24-1
size: -
J: TRBJ1-5
D: -
CDR3: CATPDRYQPQHF
DNA: TGTGCCACCCCTGATCGGTATCAGCCCCAGCATTTT

V: TRBV20-1
size: many
J: TRBJ1-2
D: TRBD1
CDR3: CSADRVSYGYTF
DNA: TGCAGTGCTGACAGGGTTAGCTATGGCTACACCTTC

V: TRBV27
size: -
J: TRBJ2-7
D: TRBD1
CDR3: CASSLLGQGNSYEQYF
DNA: TGTGCCAGCAGTTTGTTAGGACAGGGAAATTCCTACGAGCAGTACTTC

V: TRBV7-8
size: many
J: TRBJ1-1
D: -
CDR3: CASSLAHPGNTEAFF
DNA: TGTGCCAGCAGCTTAGCGCATCCGGGGAACACTGAAGCTTTCTTT

V: TRBV9
size: many
J: TRBJ2-1
D: -
CDR3: CASSVALAGSEQFF
DNA: TGTGCCAGCAGCGTAGCGCTAGCAGGGAGTGAGCAGTTCTTC

V: TRBV18
size: -
J: TRBJ2-5
D: -
CDR3: CASSPGLKETQYF
DNA: TGTGCCAGCTCACCCGGACTGAAAGAGACCCAGTACTTC

V: TRBV30
size: many
J: TRBJ2-1
D: -
CDR3: CACEGPGENEQFF
DNA: TGTGCCTGCGAGGGACCGGGGGAGAATGAGCAGTTCTTC

V: TRBV6-2/TRBV6-3
size: many
J: TRBJ1-4
D: -
CDR3: CASSYSTLRTTNEKLFF
DNA: TGTGCCAGCAGTTACTCGACCCTCCGAACAACTAATGAAAAACTGTTTTTT

V: TRBV6-2/TRBV6-3
size: many
J: TRBJ2-2
D: TRBD2
CDR3: CASSLAGAQNTGELFF
DNA: TGTGCCAGCAGTCTAGCGGGAGCGCAAAACACCGGGGAGCTGTTTTTT

V: TRBV19
size: many
J: TRBJ2-5
D: -
CDR3: CASSTGRQETQYF
DNA: TGTGCCAGTAGCACCGGGCGGCAAGAGACCCAGTACTTC

V: TRBV19
size: few
J: TRBJ2-7
D: -
CDR3: CASSIRGSEQYF
DNA: TGTGCCAGTAGTATAAGGGGAAGCGAGCAGTACTTC

V: TRBV9
size: many
J: TRBJ1-6
D: TRBD1
CDR3: CASSVGRQGNSPLHF
DNA: TGTGCCAGCAGCGTAGGTCGACAGGGGAATTCACCCCTCCACTTT

V: TRBV11-1
size: -
J: TRBJ2-7
D: -
CDR3: CASSQRRSSYEQYF
DNA: TGTGCCAGCAGCCAACGTCGGAGCTCCTACGAGCAGTACTTC

V: TRBV9
size: many
J: TRBJ2-1
D: -
CDR3: CASSLRRWGSEQFF
DNA: TGTGCCAGCAGCCTCCGTAGGTGGGGGAGTGAGCAGTTCTTC

V: TRBV6-2/TRBV6-3
size: many
J: TRBJ2-7
D: TRBD1
CDR3: CASSTDRAYEQYF
DNA: TGTGCCAGCAGTACCGACAGGGCCTACGAGCAGTACTTC

V: TRBV30
size: -
J: TRBJ2-7
D: TRBD1
CDR3: CAWTTGGNEQYF
DNA: TGTGCCTGGACCACAGGGGGAAACGAGCAGTACTTC

V: TRBV11-1
size: -
J: TRBJ2-7
D: -
CDR3: CASSLRGTDPLGEQYF
DNA: TGTGCCAGCAGCTTAAGGGGGACCGACCCTCTGGGGGAGCAGTACTTC

V: TRBV7-3
size: many
J: TRBJ1-1
D: -
CDR3: CASSLAPGTEAFF
DNA: TGTGCCAGCAGCCTCGCCCCCGGGACCGAAGCTTTCTTT

V: TRBV6-5
size: many
J: TRBJ1-5
D: -
CDR3: CASSWARPTGFEGNQPQHF
DNA: TGTGCCAGCAGTTGGGCACGGCCTACAGGGTTTGAGGGGAATCAGCCCCAGCATTTT

V: TRBV19
size: many
J: TRBJ1-1
D: -
CDR3: CASSAARVNTEAFF
DNA: TGTGCCAGTAGTGCCGCTAGGGTGAACACTGAAGCTTTCTTT

V: TRBV2
size: -
J: TRBJ1-2
D: -
CDR3: CASSEWSGSLGGYTF
DNA: TGTGCCAGCAGTGAATGGTCTGGATCCCTAGGCGGCTACACCTTC

V: TRBV6-1
size: many
J: TRBJ2-2
D: TRBD1
CDR3: CASQGAGELFF
DNA: TGTGCCAGCCAGGGGGCCGGGGAGCTGTTTTTT

V: TRBV9
size: many
J: TRBJ2-3
D: TRBD2
CDR3: CASSASTSGRGTDTQYF
DNA: TGTGCCAGCAGCGCTTCCACTAGCGGAAGGGGGACAGATACGCAGTATTTT

V: TRBV4-3
size: many
J: TRBJ2-1
D: -
CDR3: CASSQELRNEQFF
DNA: TGCGCCAGCAGCCAAGAACTCCGAAATGAGCAGTTCTTC

V: TRBV20-1
size: -
J: TRBJ2-7
D: TRBD2
CDR3: CSARLAGSNDQYF
DNA: TGCAGTGCTAGGTTAGCGGGCAGCAACGATCAGTACTTC

V: TRBV27
size: many
J: TRBJ1-2
D: -
CDR3: CASSSAAYYGYTF
DNA: TGTGCCAGCAGTTCCGCAGCATACTATGGCTACACCTTC

V: TRBV6-1
size: -
J: TRBJ1-5
D: -
CDR3: CATLPDFIRGRSQPQHF
DNA: TGTGCCACCCTCCCCGACTTTATCAGGGGCAGGAGTCAGCCCCAGCATTTT

V: TRBV14
size: -
J: TRBJ2-3
D: -
CDR3: CASSQDRRTTGSEYF
DNA: TGTGCCAGCAGCCAAGATAGGCGTACAACCGGGTCGGAGTATTTT

V: TRBV7-2
size: many
J: TRBJ2-1
D: -
CDR3: CASSYKGSGEHEQFF
DNA: TGTGCCAGCAGCTATAAGGGGTCGGGGGAACATGAGCAGTTCTTC

V: TRBV19
size: many
J: TRBJ2-1
D: TRBD2
CDR3: CASSIFAGGPYNNEQFF
DNA: TGTGCCAGTAGTATATTTGCGGGAGGCCCCTACAATAATGAGCAGTTCTTC

V: TRBV5-1
size: many
J: TRBJ2-3
D: -
CDR3: CASKSGFGTDTQYF
DNA: TGCGCCAGCAAGTCGGGATTCGGCACAGATACGCAGTATTTT

V: TRBV18
size: many
J: TRBJ1-2
D: TRBD1
CDR3: CASSPGDRRYGYTF
DNA: TGTGCCAGCTCACCAGGGGACAGAAGATATGGCTACACCTTC

V: TRBV11-1
size: -
J: TRBJ2-3
D: -
CDR3: CASSPDKQCATDTQYF
DNA: TGTGCCAGCAGTCCAGACAAACAGTGTGCCACAGATACGCAGTATTTT

V: TRBV7-9
size: many
J: TRBJ2-3
D: TRBD2
CDR3: CASSSTSADTQYF
DNA: TGTGCCAGCAGCTCGACTAGCGCAGATACGCAGTATTTT

V: TRBV19
size: many
J: TRBJ2-1
D: TRBD2
CDR3: CASGQLAGGGEQFF
DNA: TGTGCCAGTGGTCAACTAGCGGGAGGGGGGGAGCAGTTCTTC

V: TRBV19
size: many
J: TRBJ2-7
D: -
CDR3: CASSIAGRRIEQYF
DNA: TGTGCCAGTAGTATAGCTGGACGGCGGATTGAGCAGTACTTC

V: TRBV5-4
size: many
J: TRBJ1-2
D: -
CDR3: CASSPDVGGYTF
DNA: TGTGCCAGCAGCCCGGACGTAGGGGGCTACACCTTC

V: TRBV20-1
size: -
J: TRBJ1-1
D: -
CDR3: CSARETTSPRTEASF
DNA: TGCAGTGCTAGAGAGACCACCTCGCCCAGGACCGAAGCTTCCTTT

V: TRBV5-1
size: many
J: TRBJ1-1
D: -
CDR3: CASSLASGLGTEAFF
DNA: TGCGCCAGCAGCTTGGCCTCGGGGTTAGGGACTGAAGCTTTCTTT

V: TRBV4-1
size: many
J: TRBJ2-5
D: -
CDR3: CASSHTAGTGETQYF
DNA: TGCGCCAGCAGCCACACGGCAGGTACCGGCGAGACCCAGTACTTC

V: TRBV20-1
size: many
J: TRBJ2-3
D: -
CDR3: CSARDGENTDTQYF
DNA: TGCAGTGCTAGAGATGGGGAAAACACAGATACGCAGTATTTT

V: TRBV18
size: many
J: TRBJ2-7
D: -
CDR3: CASSSSSYEQYF
DNA: TGTGCCAGCTCATCAAGCTCCTACGAGCAGTACTTC